The text below deals with one T cell receptor (beta chain). The sample originates from a study of cytomegalovirus exposure and HLA in healthy donors. Repertoires were generated with immunoSEQ multiplex PCR, while TCRdb's copy carries only in-frame clones and drops some. The table has roughly 300,000 clones, roughly 88% seen once. V lost 2 bases to trimming and J lost 0 bases, with 8 bases between them. Germline V gene sequence: CDR1 SGHDT, CDR2 YYEEEE. The length of the CDR3 is 15 residues. The sequence came from a woman younger than 30 in good health and CMV-seronegative. This chain joins TRBV5-6 and TRBJ2-2; weak D call: TRBD2 (5 bases). Specimen: PBMCs. The CDR3 sequence is CASSFYGTNTGELFF. The CDR3 bases are TGTGCCAGCAGCTTTTACGGGACGAACACCGGGGAGCTGTTTTTT.